These 6 T cell receptor beta chains were sequenced from one sample in a study of PD-1 blockade in classical Hodgkin lymphoma (dated by TCRdb to the early 2020s). Library prep was done by the immunoSEQ multiplex PCR assay. This immuneACCESS table, as held by TCRdb, lists in-frame sequences with V and J called but not all clones. Of the missing ones, under half trace to an unresolved V gene in checked studies; the others have no known cause. This sample holds 29,000 or so clones; about 76% were observed only once. More than 2.5% of the sample is in the top ten clones. Interpreted using the paper, the time point label stands for: cycle 2 day 1 (C2D1) of nivolumab. All trial patients had relapsed after autologous stem cell transplantation, with cohorts A, B and C differing in prior brentuximab vedotin exposure. Sequenced material: peripheral blood mononuclear cells (PBMCs), taken before the second cycle of nivolumab. The receptor set was obtained from a human donor with classical Hodgkin lymphoma.

The chain links TRBV7-6 to TRBJ2-7, with 7 bases fitting TRBD1. V dropped 2 bases and J dropped 5; count of bases not matched to a gene: 15. In germline, CDR1 is SGHVS, CDR2 FNYEAQ. The CDR3 runs to 17 residues. In DNA, the CDR3 is TGTGCCAGCAGCTTAACAGGGGAGATCAGCTCTCTCAACGAGCAGTACTTC. This encodes CASSLTGEISSLNEQYF.

This clone has just one count. The V call is TRBV7-8, the J call TRBJ2-5; TRBD2 matches at 9 bases. The CDR3 is 15 amino acids. Germline CDR1 reads SGHVS; CDR2 reads FQNEAQ. J was trimmed by 1 base and V by 3 bases; bases with no gene match: 3. The CDR3 DNA follows: TGTGCCAGCAGCTTGGGTAGCGGGGGCCAAGAGACCCAGTACTTC. Protein: CASSLGSGGQETQYF.

J is TRBJ2-1 and V is TRBV5-6; D remains ambiguous. Germline CDR1 reads SGHDT; CDR2 reads YYEEEE. This CDR3 region has 13 residues. Trimming removed 4 bases from V and 0 bases from J, with 5 bases in between. The CDR3 loop is CASSGVSYNEQFF. The CDR3 region has the DNA TGTGCCAGCAGCGGGGTCTCCTACAATGAGCAGTTCTTC.

The gene calls are TRBV19 and TRBJ2-3; D is uncertain. The CDR3 loop spans 12 amino acids. Trimming stripped 3 bases from V and 2 bases from J, with 3 bases between. Germline values: CDR1 LNHDA, CDR2 SQIVND (reference sequence). The CDR3, as DNA: TGTGCCAGTAGTATGCCCACAGATACGCAGTATTTT. It specifies CASSMPTDTQYF.

The chain uses TRBV10-3 and TRBJ1-2, with a possible D match to TRBD1 (5 bases). Trimming removed 0 bases at V and 5 bases at J, with 13 bases between. CDR3 length equals 15 residues. Germline V gene lookup returns CDR1 ENHRY and CDR2 SYGVKD. CDR3 sequence: CAISESKGAAYGYTF. The CDR3 nucleotides are TGTGCCATCAGTGAGTCAAAAGGGGCAGCATATGGCTACACCTTC.

The CDR3 reads CASSLATYEQYF. The DNA of the CDR3 is TGTGCCAGCAGCTTGGCCACCTACGAGCAGTACTTC. The chain links TRBV5-8 to TRBJ2-7; D gene ambiguous. There are 12 residues in the CDR3. Germline CDR1 and CDR2: SGHTS and YDEGEE. Trimming pared 0 bases from V and 2 bases from J, leaving 3 bases between.